The rows below give T cell receptor beta chains drawn from one sample of a study of CD8 T cells in Susac syndrome. TCRdb re-called the immunoSEQ multiplex PCR reads with MiXCR, one entry per CDR3 protein. The sample comprises 250,000 to 300,000 distinct CDR3 sequences, 65% to 90% of which are singletons, and roughly 0.21% rests with the top ten. The sample was CD8+ T cells from PBMCs. These TCRs come from a human donor with multiple sclerosis. CDR3s include the opening cysteine and the closing phenylalanine or tryptophan. Each record gives: J gene, clone size, D gene, V gene, CDR3 protein, CDR3 DNA. D genes are given only for firm matches. For some rows the clone size is stated as once, few or many, or as a class when expanded; others skip it.

TRBJ2-7 | once | TRBD2 | TRBV28 | CASSFLPSGASYEQYF | TGTGCCAGCAGTTTTCTTCCTAGCGGAGCCTCCTACGAGCAGTACTTC
TRBJ2-7 | - | - | TRBV2 | CASAGTGTYEQYF | TGTGCCAGCGCGGGGACGGGGACCTACGAGCAGTACTTC
TRBJ1-5 | - | - | TRBV3-1 | CASSQDPGVNQPQHF | TGTGCCAGCAGCCAAGATCCAGGGGTCAATCAGCCCCAGCATTTT
TRBJ2-7 | - | TRBD2 | TRBV7-9 | CASSPATSGRRSYEQYF | TGTGCCAGCAGCCCAGCGACTAGCGGGAGGAGATCCTACGAGCAGTACTTC
TRBJ1-2 | - | TRBD1 | TRBV3-1 | CASREGTGRHGYTF | TGTGCCAGCAGGGAAGGGACAGGGAGGCATGGCTACACCTTC
TRBJ2-7 | - | TRBD2 | TRBV20-1 | CSARERGLGGTYEQYF | TGCAGTGCTAGAGAGAGGGGACTAGGGGGGACCTACGAGCAGTACTTC
TRBJ2-1 | - | TRBD2 | TRBV4-1 | CASSQAGAGYEQFF | TGCGCCAGCAGCCAGGCGGGAGCTGGCTATGAGCAGTTCTTC
TRBJ2-5 | once | - | TRBV24-1 | CATSERAAGETQYF | TGTGCCACCAGTGAAAGGGCTGCGGGAGAGACCCAGTACTTC
TRBJ2-1 | - | - | TRBV3-1 | CASSQDDRRNYNEQFF | TGTGCCAGCAGCCAGGACGATCGTAGAAACTACAATGAGCAGTTCTTC
TRBJ1-2 | - | TRBD1 | TRBV3-1 | CASSADRVYGYTF | TGTGCCAGCAGCGCAGACAGGGTGTATGGCTACACCTTC
TRBJ2-1 | - | - | TRBV6-2/TRBV6-3 | CASSYGGSAEQFF | TGTGCCAGCAGTTACGGGGGCAGCGCTGAGCAGTTCTTC
TRBJ1-3 | - | - | TRBV29-1 | CSVEFSGNTIYF | TGCAGCGTTGAGTTTTCTGGAAACACCATATATTTT
TRBJ2-3 | - | TRBD2 | TRBV9 | CASSVDGRAADTQYF | TGTGCCAGCAGCGTGGACGGGAGGGCCGCAGATACGCAGTATTTT
TRBJ1-1 | - | - | TRBV27 | CASSWALGGRNTEAFF | TGTGCCAGCAGTTGGGCCCTCGGAGGGAGAAACACTGAAGCTTTCTTT
TRBJ1-1 | - | - | TRBV27 | CASSQQAATEAFF | TGTGCCAGCAGCCAACAGGCTGCCACTGAAGCTTTCTTT
TRBJ2-7 | - | - | TRBV4-2 | CASSQGTAASYEQYF | TGTGCCAGCAGCCAGGGAACGGCGGCCAGCTACGAGCAGTACTTC
TRBJ2-7 | - | TRBD2 | TRBV6-5 | CASTGGRGTRYF | TGTGCCAGCACCGGCGGGAGGGGGACACGGTACTTC
TRBJ2-7 | few | TRBD1 | TRBV28 | CASSETPRTGTGGYEQYF | TGTGCCAGCAGTGAAACCCCGAGAACCGGGACAGGGGGCTACGAGCAGTACTTC
TRBJ1-3 | - | TRBD1 | TRBV12-3/TRBV12-4 | CASILDRGSGNTIYF | TGTGCCAGCATCCTGGACAGGGGAAGTGGAAACACCATATATTTT
TRBJ2-1 | - | - | TRBV19 | CASSIGGVAYNEQFF | TGTGCCAGTAGTATAGGAGGGGTGGCCTACAATGAGCAGTTCTTC